This T cell receptor (beta chain) was found in a study of blood T cell repertoires in COVID-19. In the study overall: Samples of COVID-19 (acute and convalescent) were obtained from the United States, Italy and Spain. PBMCs, B-cell-depleted T cells, or T cells provided the cDNA or gDNA that made up the material.

In the original processing: Nucleated cell number was recorded as an estimate derived from reference gene primer amplification. Measured with immunoSEQ multiplex PCR; TCRdb has only the in-frame clones, and not every one. Clonal size and the V and J genes are those of that table, whereas D and trimming came from the DNA. The top ten hold less than 2% of the sample, which has under 150,000 clones, 88% seen once. CDR1 LGHDT and CDR2 YNNKEL come from the germline V gene (reference sequence). With 4 bases clipped from V and 1 base from J, the junction kept 8 bases outside the gene matches. The CDR3 is 16 amino acids.

The chain couples TRBV3-1 (or the pseudogene TRBV3-2) to TRBJ2-5, with TRBD2 matching over 8 bases. The sequenced sample was peripheral blood. The receptor's source is a human donor in a cohort sampled during active COVID-19. CDR3 DNA sequence: TGTGCCAGCAGCCGAAACATAGCGGGGATCCAAGAGACCCAGTACTTC. This gives the protein CASSRNIAGIQETQYF.